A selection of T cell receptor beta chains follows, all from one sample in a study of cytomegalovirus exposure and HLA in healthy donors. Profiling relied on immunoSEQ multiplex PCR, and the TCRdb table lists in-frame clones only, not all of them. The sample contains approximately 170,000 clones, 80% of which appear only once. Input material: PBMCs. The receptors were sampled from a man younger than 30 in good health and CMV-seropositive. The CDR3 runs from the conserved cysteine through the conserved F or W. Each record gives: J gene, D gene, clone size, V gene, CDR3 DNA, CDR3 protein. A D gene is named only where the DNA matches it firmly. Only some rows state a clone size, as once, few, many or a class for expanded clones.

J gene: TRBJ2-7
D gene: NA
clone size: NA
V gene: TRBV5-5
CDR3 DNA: TGTGCCAGCAGGGGAGCTCGGGACATTAACGAGCAGTACTTC
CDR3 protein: CASRGARDINEQYF

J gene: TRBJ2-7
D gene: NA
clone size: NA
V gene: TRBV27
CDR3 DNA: TGTGCCAGCAGTTTATCGAGCCCCTTACAGCAGTACTTC
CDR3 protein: CASSLSSPLQQYF

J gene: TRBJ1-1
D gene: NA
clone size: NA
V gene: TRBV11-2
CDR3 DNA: TGTGCCAGCAGCCCCAGGGGAGCCACTGAAGCTTTCTTT
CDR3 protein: CASSPRGATEAFF

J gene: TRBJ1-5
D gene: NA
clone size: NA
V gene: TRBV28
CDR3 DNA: TGTGCCAGCAGTTTGGCAGGGGGCAATCAGCCCCAGCATTTT
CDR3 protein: CASSLAGGNQPQHF

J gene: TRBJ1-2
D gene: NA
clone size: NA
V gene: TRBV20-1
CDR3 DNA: TGCAGTGTCGGGAGCTATGGCTACACCTTC
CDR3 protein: CSVGSYGYTF

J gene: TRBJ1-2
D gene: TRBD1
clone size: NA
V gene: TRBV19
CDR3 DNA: TGTGCCAGTAGTGACATCTACGGACAGGCTAACTATGGCTACACCTTC
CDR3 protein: CASSDIYGQANYGYTF

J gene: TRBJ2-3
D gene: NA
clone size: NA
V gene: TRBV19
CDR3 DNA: TGTGCCAGTAGTCGGCAGGGGAAAGATACGCAGTATTTT
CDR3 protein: CASSRQGKDTQYF

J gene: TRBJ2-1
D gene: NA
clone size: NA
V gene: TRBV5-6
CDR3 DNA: TGTGCCAGCAGCTTTCAGGGAACTTACAATGAGCAGTTCTTC
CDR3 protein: CASSFQGTYNEQFF

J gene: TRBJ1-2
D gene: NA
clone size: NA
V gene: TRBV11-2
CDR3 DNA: TGTGCCAGCAGCTCGGGGGTCTATGGCTACACCTTC
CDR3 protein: CASSSGVYGYTF

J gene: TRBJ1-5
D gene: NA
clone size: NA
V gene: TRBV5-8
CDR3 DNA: TGTGCCAGCAGCTGGGGCGGGAGCCAGCCCCAGCATTTT
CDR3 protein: CASSWGGSQPQHF

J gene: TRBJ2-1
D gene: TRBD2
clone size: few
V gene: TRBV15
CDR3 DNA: TGTGCCACCAGCGCCGAACCACTAGCGGGAGCTGAGCAGTTCTTC
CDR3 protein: CATSAEPLAGAEQFF

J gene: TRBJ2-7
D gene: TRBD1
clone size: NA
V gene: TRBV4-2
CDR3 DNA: TGTGCCAGCAGCCACCCCGGGTTTGGGGACAGGTTCTACGAGCAGTACTTC
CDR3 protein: CASSHPGFGDRFYEQYF

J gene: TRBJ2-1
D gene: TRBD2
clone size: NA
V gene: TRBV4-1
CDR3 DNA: TGCGCCAGCAGCCAAGTCGGGGGGGGCTCCTACAATGAGCAGTTCTTC
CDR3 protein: CASSQVGGGSYNEQFF

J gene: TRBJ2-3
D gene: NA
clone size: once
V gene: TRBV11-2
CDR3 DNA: TGTGCCAGCAGCGACCGGGTCCCTGGTGGAGATACGCAGTATTTT
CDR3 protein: CASSDRVPGGDTQYF

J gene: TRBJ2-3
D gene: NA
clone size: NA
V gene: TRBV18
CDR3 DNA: TGTGCCAGCTCACCAACACTAGGGGATACGCAGTATTTT
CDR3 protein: CASSPTLGDTQYF